A single T cell receptor (beta chain) is shown here with its context. Antigen specificity is unknown. The data belong to a study of blood T cell dynamics during melanoma immunotherapy. Study background: Metastatic melanoma patients received first-line pembrolizumab or nivolumab plus ipilimumab.

Time point: pre-treatment baseline. Samples come from before therapy and from week 3 after the first blockade cycle. Findings and caveats of the study: Whether repertoire-driving clones were melanoma-specific could not be determined.

CDR3 length equals 16 residues. The junction had 12 bases not matched to a gene; V was cut back by 2 bases and J by 7 bases. Per germline, CDR1 MGHRA and CDR2 YSYEKL. Here immunoSEQ multiplex PCR was the method, and the copy in TCRdb shows in-frame clones only, minus some. The table records approximately 4,000 clones, less than 98% of them present only once. This TCR came from a human donor with melanoma. The specimen comprised effector memory CD8+ T cells from blood, sampled from a patient treated with checkpoint blockade. The rearrangement joins TRBV4-1 to TRBJ2-7; 9 bases align to TRBD2. The CDR3 loop reads CASSQNSGTSSPEQYF. The CDR3 coding sequence is TGCGCCAGCAGCCAAAATTCCGGGACTAGCTCGCCAGAGCAGTACTTC.